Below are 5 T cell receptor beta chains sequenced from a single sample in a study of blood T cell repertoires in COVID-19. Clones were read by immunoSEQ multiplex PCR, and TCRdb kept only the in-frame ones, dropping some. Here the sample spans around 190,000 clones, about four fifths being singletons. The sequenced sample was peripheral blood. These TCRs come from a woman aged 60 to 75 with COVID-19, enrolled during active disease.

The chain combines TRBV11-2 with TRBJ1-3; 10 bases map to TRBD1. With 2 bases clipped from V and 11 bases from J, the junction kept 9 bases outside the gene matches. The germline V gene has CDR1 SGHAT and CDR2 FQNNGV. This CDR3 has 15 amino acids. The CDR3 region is CASSLLGDRGLSIYF. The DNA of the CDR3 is TGTGCCAGCAGCTTACTCGGGGACAGGGGTCTCTCCATATATTTT.

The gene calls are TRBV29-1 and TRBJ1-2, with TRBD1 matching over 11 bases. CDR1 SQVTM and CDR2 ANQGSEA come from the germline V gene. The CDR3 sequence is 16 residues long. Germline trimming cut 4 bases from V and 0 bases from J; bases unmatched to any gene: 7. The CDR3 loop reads CSVAGGQGVSNYGYTF. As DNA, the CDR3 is TGCAGCGTTGCTGGGGGACAGGGGGTTTCTAACTATGGCTACACCTTC.

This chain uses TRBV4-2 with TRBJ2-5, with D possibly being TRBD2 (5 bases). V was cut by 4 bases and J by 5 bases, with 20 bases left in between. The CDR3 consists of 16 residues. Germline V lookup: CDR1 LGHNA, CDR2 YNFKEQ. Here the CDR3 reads CASSRERFKAGETQYF. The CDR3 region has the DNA TGTGCCAGCAGCCGAGAAAGGTTCAAGGCGGGCGAGACCCAGTACTTC.

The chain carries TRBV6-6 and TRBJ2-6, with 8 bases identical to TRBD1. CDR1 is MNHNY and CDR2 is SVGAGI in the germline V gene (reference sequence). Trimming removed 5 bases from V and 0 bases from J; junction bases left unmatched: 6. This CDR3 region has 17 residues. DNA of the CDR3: TGTGCCAGCAGTCATGGACAGGGAGGCTCTGGGGCCAACGTCCTGACTTTC. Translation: CASSHGQGGSGANVLTF.

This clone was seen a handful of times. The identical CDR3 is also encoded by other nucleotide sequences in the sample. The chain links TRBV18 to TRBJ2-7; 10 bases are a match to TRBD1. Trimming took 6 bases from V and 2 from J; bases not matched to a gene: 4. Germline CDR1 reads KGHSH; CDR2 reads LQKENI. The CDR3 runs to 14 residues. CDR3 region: CASSPGTGAYEQYF. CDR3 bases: TGTGCCAGCTCTCCCGGGACAGGGGCCTACGAGCAGTACTTC.